This T cell receptor beta chain originates from a study of T cell responses to AZD1222 COVID-19 vaccine. Measured with immunoSEQ multiplex PCR; TCRdb has only the in-frame clones, and not every one. The sample holds some 150,000 clones, approximately 86% seen once. This clone showed up just once. Its antigen is unknown. Whole-study findings and limits: A mostly white British donor set with more females was recruited, and clonal diversity was possibly underestimated. CD4 TCRs covered the whole spike, strongest at regions 160-218 and 743-854. Scientists sampled the repertoires only once the peak T cell response had passed. Once two AZD1222 doses were given, Spike-specific TCR breadth and depth went up.

Germline CDR1 reads MNHNS; CDR2 reads SASEGT. The CDR3 is 13 residues long. V lost 1 base, J lost 7 bases, and 3 bases stayed unmatched. This receptor was identified in an adult who received the MenACWY meningococcal vaccine as a control. The sequenced sample was peripheral blood, obtained 28 days after the second dose of the MenACWY control vaccine. J is TRBJ1-2 and V is TRBV6-1, with 7 bases fitting TRBD1. For the CDR3, the DNA is TGTGCCAGCAGTGAAGTGGACAGGTTTGGCTACACCTTC. It yields the protein CASSEVDRFGYTF.